Listed below are T cell receptor beta chains from one sample, sequenced in a study of vaccination and CD4 T cells after COVID-19. These receptors are not linked to any known antigen. TCRdb used MiXCR to reprocess the PCR reads, holding one entry per CDR3 protein. The sample includes about 18,000 distinct CDR3 sequences, just under 45% of them seen just once. The sequenced sample was CD4+ T cells from blood, cultured in vitro, obtained after SARS-CoV-2 vaccination. These receptors all stem from a human donor who had recovered from COVID-19. Both conserved end residues are part of each CDR3. Fields, in order: J gene, clone size, CDR3 length, V gene, D gene, CDR3 DNA, CDR3 protein. A D gene is named only where the DNA matches it firmly. The listing skips clone size in some rows; elsewhere it reads once, few, many or a size class.

J: TRBJ1-2; size: few; length: 13; V: TRBV12-3/TRBV12-4; D: TRBD1; DNA: TGTGCCAGCAGCCCAGGACAGGGACGTGGCTACACCTTC; CDR3: CASSPGQGRGYTF
J: TRBJ1-2; size: -; length: 14; V: TRBV28; D: -; DNA: TGTGCCAGCACTATTACGGGCAGGATCTATGGCTACACCTTC; CDR3: CASTITGRIYGYTF
J: TRBJ1-2; size: -; length: 14; V: TRBV2; D: -; DNA: TGTGCCAGCAGTGAACAAGGACAGCGCTATGGCTACACCTTC; CDR3: CASSEQGQRYGYTF
J: TRBJ2-7; size: once; length: 15; V: TRBV6-2/TRBV6-3; D: TRBD1; DNA: TGTGCCAGCAGGTCGACAGGGGGACCCTCCTACGAGCAGTACTTC; CDR3: CASRSTGGPSYEQYF
J: TRBJ2-5; size: once; length: 20; V: TRBV7-2; D: TRBD2; DNA: TGTGCCAGCAGCTTAGCGGTCTCACTAGCGGGGGGTACTTACCAAGAGACCCAGTACTTC; CDR3: CASSLAVSLAGGTYQETQYF
J: TRBJ1-3; size: -; length: 13; V: TRBV20-1; D: TRBD1; DNA: TGCAGTGCCCCACAGGGGGGGGAAAACACCATATATTTT; CDR3: CSAPQGGENTIYF
J: TRBJ1-1; size: few; length: 16; V: TRBV6-2/TRBV6-3; D: TRBD1; DNA: TGTGCCAGCAGTTCCCAGCTCCGGGGACAGCGGCCTGAAGCTTTCTTT; CDR3: CASSSQLRGQRPEAFF
J: TRBJ1-2; size: -; length: 16; V: TRBV10-3; D: -; DNA: TGTGCCATCAGTGGCGGAAGTGGACCGGGGAACTATGGCTACACCTTC; CDR3: CAISGGSGPGNYGYTF
J: TRBJ2-7; size: -; length: 15; V: TRBV11-2; D: TRBD1; DNA: TGTGCCAGCAGCTTAGGACAGGGGTTCTCCTACGAGCAGTACTTC; CDR3: CASSLGQGFSYEQYF
J: TRBJ2-7; size: few; length: 12; V: TRBV7-2; D: -; DNA: TGTGCCAGCAGCCTACAGGGCTACGAGCAGTACTTC; CDR3: CASSLQGYEQYF
J: TRBJ1-1; size: -; length: 13; V: TRBV7-9; D: -; DNA: TGTGCCAGCAGCTTAAGCAGGGACACTGAAGCTTTCTTT; CDR3: CASSLSRDTEAFF
J: TRBJ1-2; size: few; length: 16; V: TRBV6-5; D: -; DNA: TGTGCCAGCAGTTACTCAGGACGACAGGACAACTATGGCTACACCTTC; CDR3: CASSYSGRQDNYGYTF
J: TRBJ1-1; size: few; length: 14; V: TRBV6-1; D: -; DNA: TGTGCCAGCAGACCCCGGACGGAGAACACTGAAGCTTTCTTT; CDR3: CASRPRTENTEAFF
J: TRBJ2-7; size: -; length: 16; V: TRBV20-1; D: -; DNA: TGCAGTGCTAGAGACACGAGCGGGTCCAGCTCCTACGAGCAGTACTTC; CDR3: CSARDTSGSSSYEQYF
J: TRBJ2-5; size: few; length: 13; V: TRBV7-2; D: -; DNA: TGTGCCAGCCGCCCTAGGAACCAAGAGACCCAGTACTTC; CDR3: CASRPRNQETQYF
J: TRBJ1-4; size: once; length: 12; V: TRBV7-9; D: -; DNA: TGTGCCAGCAGCCTACTCCAAGGGGGACTGTTTTTT; CDR3: CASSLLQGGLFF
J: TRBJ1-2; size: few; length: 13; V: TRBV7-3; D: -; DNA: TGTGCCAGCAGCCCCGGCGGGGAGAGAGGCTACACCTTC; CDR3: CASSPGGERGYTF
J: TRBJ1-6; size: few; length: 12; V: TRBV28; D: -; DNA: TGTGCCAGCAGCCAAGAAATAACACCCCTCCACTTT; CDR3: CASSQEITPLHF
J: TRBJ2-1; size: few; length: 17; V: TRBV11-3; D: TRBD2; DNA: TGTGCCAGCAGGATTCGAGGGGCGGGAGGGCCTAATAATGAGCAGTTCTTC; CDR3: CASRIRGAGGPNNEQFF
J: TRBJ2-3; size: -; length: 12; V: TRBV29-1; D: -; DNA: TGCAGCGCTCGACCACAAGGAGATACGCAGTATTTT; CDR3: CSARPQGDTQYF
J: TRBJ1-6; size: -; length: 17; V: TRBV27; D: -; DNA: TGTGCCAGCAGTTTTTGGCGGGGCAGCTCCTATAATTCACCCCTCCACTTT; CDR3: CASSFWRGSSYNSPLHF
J: TRBJ2-7; size: -; length: 15; V: TRBV5-4; D: TRBD1; DNA: TGTGCCAGCAGCTTAAGGACAGGGGCGTTAGACGAGCAGTACTTC; CDR3: CASSLRTGALDEQYF
J: TRBJ2-3; size: once; length: 13; V: TRBV20-1; D: -; DNA: TGCAGTGCCGTCGGACTTAACGCAGATACGCAGTATTTT; CDR3: CSAVGLNADTQYF
J: TRBJ1-2; size: -; length: 14; V: TRBV5-1; D: -; DNA: TGCGCCAGCAGCTTGGACAGGAGAGACTATGGCTACACCTTC; CDR3: CASSLDRRDYGYTF
J: TRBJ2-3; size: -; length: 16; V: TRBV20-1; D: TRBD1; DNA: TGCAGTGCGGAACGGACAGGGGCGGGTGGCACAGATACGCAGTATTTT; CDR3: CSAERTGAGGTDTQYF
J: TRBJ1-1; size: few; length: 13; V: TRBV6-1; D: TRBD1; DNA: TGTGCCAGCACCCGGACAGGGAACACTGAAGCTTTCTTT; CDR3: CASTRTGNTEAFF
J: TRBJ2-2; size: -; length: 17; V: TRBV7-2; D: TRBD2; DNA: TGTGCCAGCAGCTTAGCGGGAGGGCCCGGTAACACCGGGGAGCTGTTTTTT; CDR3: CASSLAGGPGNTGELFF
J: TRBJ2-5; size: -; length: 15; V: TRBV12-3/TRBV12-4; D: TRBD2; DNA: TGTGCCAGCAGTAAGGGACTAGCGGCCTCCGGGACCCAGTACTTC; CDR3: CASSKGLAASGTQYF
J: TRBJ2-7; size: -; length: 14; V: TRBV6-1; D: TRBD1; DNA: TGTGCCAGCAGACTGACAGGGACATCCTACGAGCAGTACTTC; CDR3: CASRLTGTSYEQYF
J: TRBJ2-7; size: few; length: 13; V: TRBV11-3; D: -; DNA: TGTGCCAGCAGCCCCGGACAGATCTACGAGCAGTACTTC; CDR3: CASSPGQIYEQYF
J: TRBJ1-2; size: few; length: 13; V: TRBV6-2/TRBV6-3; D: -; DNA: TGTGCCAGCAGGGCCGAGGGGCCCTATGGCTACACCTTC; CDR3: CASRAEGPYGYTF
J: TRBJ2-3; size: -; length: 12; V: TRBV2; D: -; DNA: TGTGCCAGCAGTGGGCAGGGTATGGCGCAGTATTTT; CDR3: CASSGQGMAQYF